A single sample gave rise to the 16 T cell receptor beta chains below, sequenced in a study of cytomegalovirus exposure and HLA in healthy donors. The primer mix had 60 Vbeta and 13 Jbeta primers. The method was immunoSEQ multiplex PCR; TCRdb's version includes in-frame clones alone and lacks a portion of them. Of 200,000 to 250,000 clones in the sample, around 80% are singletons; the top ten hold around 0.57%. Sequenced material: PBMCs. All receptors derive from a woman in her forties in good health and CMV-seronegative.

The chain has TRBV7-2 and TRBJ1-2; 7 bases are shared with TRBD1. The germline V gene encodes CDR1 SGHTA and CDR2 FQGNSA. V lost 5 bases and J lost 1; bases outside the gene matches: 4. This CDR3 is 14 amino acids long. CDR3 coding DNA: TGTGCCAGCAGCCCCGCAGGGGGTAACTATGGCTACACCTTC. It yields the protein CASSPAGGNYGYTF.

In this sample, this clone turned up once. The chain recombines TRBV4-2 with TRBJ1-1, with D perhaps TRBD1 (5 bases). The CDR3 has 15 residues. Trimming cost V 0 bases and J 2 bases, with 10 bases left between them. CDR1 LGHNA and CDR2 YNFKEQ come from the germline V gene. The CDR3 protein is CASSQDLGGNTEAFF. The DNA of the CDR3 is TGTGCCAGCAGCCAAGATCTGGGGGGAAACACTGAAGCTTTCTTT.

The V and J genes are TRBV9 and TRBJ2-7, with D possibly being TRBD2 (5 bases). The CDR3 totals 14 residues. In germline, CDR1 is SGDLS, CDR2 YYNGEE. V was trimmed by 0 bases and J by 4 bases, leaving 11 bases between them. CDR3 sequence (DNA): TGTGCCAGCAGCGTAGGGGGAGACAATTACGAGCAGTACTTC. It specifies CASSVGGDNYEQYF. Full variable domain (remainder filled in from reference TRBV9 and TRBJ2-7): DSGVTQTPKHLITATGQRVTLRCSPRSGDLSVYWYQQSLDQGLQFLIQYYNGEERAKGNILERFSAQQFPDLHSELNLSSLELGDSALYFCASSVGGDNYEQYFGPGTRLTVT.

This chain uses TRBV5-5 with TRBJ1-1; no definite D call. V was clipped by 7 bases and J by 2 bases, with 15 bases between them. The CDR3 runs to 14 residues. Germline V gene data show CDR1 as SGHKS and CDR2 as YYEKEE (reference sequence). The chain's CDR3 is CASSSLGPNTEAFF. CDR3 bases: TGTGCCAGCTCATCCCTGGGCCCCAACACTGAAGCTTTCTTT.

The chain joins TRBV7-9 to TRBJ2-5, with 8 bases aligning to TRBD1. With V trimmed by 5 bases and J by 2 bases, 7 bases remained unmatched. Germline-derived CDR1 and CDR2 are SEHNR and FQNEAQ (reference sequence). The CDR3 length is 15 residues. CDR3 DNA sequence: TGTGCCAGCAGCGAATCGGACAGGGTACAAGAGACCCAGTACTTC. Translation gives CASSESDRVQETQYF.

This rearrangement joins TRBV5-6 to TRBJ1-2; D gene unclear. Looked up from germline, CDR1 is SGHDT and CDR2 is YYEEEE. The CDR3 sequence is 15 residues long. Trimming took off 0 bases at V and 5 bases at J, with 14 bases between the two ends. The CDR3: CASSLDGDGGYGYTF. CDR3 nucleotides: TGTGCCAGCAGCTTGGACGGAGATGGAGGATATGGCTACACCTTC. Based on the CDR3 plus reference TRBV5-6 and TRBJ1-2, the full variable domain is DAGVTQSPTHLIKTRGQQVTLRCSPKSGHDTVSWYQQALGQGPQFIFQYYEEEERQRGNFPDRFSGHQFPNYSSELNVNALLLGDSALYLCASSLDGDGGYGYTFGSGTRLTVV.

The CDR3 coding sequence is TGTGCCATCAGAGGGACAGTGAACACTGAAGCTTTCTTT. Translating it yields CAIRGTVNTEAFF. The chain is built from TRBV10-3 and TRBJ1-1; TRBD1 aligns across 7 bases. Germline CDR1 and CDR2: ENHRY and SYGVKD. The CDR3 contains 13 residues. Trimming at V came to 6 bases and at J to 0 bases, leaving 1 base not matched to a gene.

Written as DNA, the CDR3 is TGTGCCAGTAGTCCCGCCGCGTCCTATAATTCACCCCTCCACTTT. It codes for CASSPAASYNSPLHF. V usage is TRBV19 and J usage is TRBJ1-6; D remains ambiguous. V shed 5 bases and J shed 1 base, with 9 bases lying between them. This CDR3 region has 15 residues. The germline V gene has CDR1 LNHDA and CDR2 SQIVND (reference sequence).

This clone turned up a few times. The CDR3 reads CASSLEAGGPYEQYF. As DNA, the CDR3 is TGCGCCAGCAGCTTGGAAGCGGGGGGCCCCTACGAGCAGTACTTC. The chain joins TRBV5-1 to TRBJ2-5, with 9 nucleotides matching TRBD2. The tail of the sequence fits TRBJ2-7 better, so the J call may be wrong. The germline V gene has CDR1 SGHRS and CDR2 YFSETQ. This CDR3 is built from 15 residues.

This clone was seen once. DNA of the CDR3: TGTGCCAGCATTTTCTCCAATGGGCCCACTGAAGCTTTCTTT. Translation gives CASIFSNGPTEAFF. This sequence joins TRBV19 and TRBJ1-1; D gene unclear. Germline assignment: CDR1 LNHDA and CDR2 SQIVND (reference sequence). The CDR3 runs to 14 residues. V lost 9 bases and J 4 bases, leaving 18 bases between the germline ends.

The gene calls are TRBV6-5 and TRBJ2-5; 7 nucleotides align to TRBD2. Germline CDR1 MNHEY, CDR2 SVGAGI. With V trimmed by 6 bases and J by 4 bases, 8 bases remained unmatched. The CDR3 runs to 14 residues. The chain's CDR3 is CASSVPGGRETQYF. Here the CDR3 DNA reads TGTGCCAGCAGCGTCCCGGGAGGTCGAGAGACCCAGTACTTC.

Only a few counts were recorded for this clone. This sequence joins TRBV2 and TRBJ1-3, with no clear D. Germline CDR1 and CDR2: SNHLY and FYNNEI. Trimming cost V 6 bases and J 4 bases, with 13 bases left between them. There are 14 residues in the CDR3. CDR3 amino acids: CASSLAGLGNTIYF. CDR3 in DNA: TGTGCCAGCAGCCTAGCAGGTTTGGGAAACACCATATATTTT.

This clone was observed a few times. The rearrangement uses TRBV6-1 and TRBJ2-5, with a weak D call TRBD2 (6 bases). The CDR3 has 14 residues. CDR1 and CDR2 (germline): MNHNS, SASEGT. The V and J ends lost 8 bases and 1 base respectively, with 14 bases between them. The CDR3 loop is CASRDAGGQETQYF. Written as DNA, the CDR3 is TGTGCCAGCCGCGATGCCGGGGGCCAAGAGACCCAGTACTTC.

The chain employs TRBV5-6 and TRBJ2-7, with 7 bases lining up with TRBD2. In germline, CDR1 is SGHDT, CDR2 YYEEEE. V dropped 2 bases and J dropped 2; count of bases not matched to a gene: 7. The CDR3 loop spans 15 amino acids. This CDR3 reads CASSFRGVGAYEQYF. CDR3 in DNA: TGTGCCAGCAGCTTCCGGGGGGTAGGTGCCTACGAGCAGTACTTC.

Remarks on this clone: The same CDR3 is also encoded by other DNA sequences in this sample. The chain employs TRBV6-5 and TRBJ2-3, with D possibly matching TRBD2 (6 bases). Germline lookup yields CDR1 MNHEY and CDR2 SVGAGI. The V end was cut by 0 bases, the J end by 0 bases, with 7 bases between. The CDR3 spans 15 residues. Here the CDR3 reads CASSYSGTSTDTQYF. CDR3 nucleotide sequence: TGTGCCAGCAGTTACTCAGGGACTAGCACAGATACGCAGTATTTT.

The J gene is TRBJ2-3, the V gene TRBV7-9, with 12 nucleotides matching TRBD2. The CDR3 length is 15 residues. Germline V gives CDR1 SEHNR, CDR2 FQNEAQ (reference sequence). After removal of 5 bases from V and 3 bases from J, the junction contained 3 bases not matched to a gene. CDR3 residues: CASSPSGGETDTQYF. The CDR3 bases are TGTGCCAGCAGCCCTAGCGGGGGGGAGACAGATACGCAGTATTTT.